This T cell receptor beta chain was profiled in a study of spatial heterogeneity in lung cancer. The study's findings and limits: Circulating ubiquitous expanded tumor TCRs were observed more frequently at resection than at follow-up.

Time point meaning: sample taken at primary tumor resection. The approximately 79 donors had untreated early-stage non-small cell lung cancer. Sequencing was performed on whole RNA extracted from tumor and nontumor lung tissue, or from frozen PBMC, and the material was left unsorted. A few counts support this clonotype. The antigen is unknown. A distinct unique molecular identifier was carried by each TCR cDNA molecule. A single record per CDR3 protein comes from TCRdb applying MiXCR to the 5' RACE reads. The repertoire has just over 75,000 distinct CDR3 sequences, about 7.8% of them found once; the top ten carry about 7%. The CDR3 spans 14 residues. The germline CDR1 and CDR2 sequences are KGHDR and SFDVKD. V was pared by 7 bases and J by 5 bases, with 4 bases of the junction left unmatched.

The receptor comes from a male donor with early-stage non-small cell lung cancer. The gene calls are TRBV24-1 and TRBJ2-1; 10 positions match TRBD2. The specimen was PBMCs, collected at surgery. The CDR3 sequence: CATRAGGINNEQFF. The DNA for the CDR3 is TGTGCCACCAGAGCGGGAGGGATTAACAATGAGCAGTTCTTC.